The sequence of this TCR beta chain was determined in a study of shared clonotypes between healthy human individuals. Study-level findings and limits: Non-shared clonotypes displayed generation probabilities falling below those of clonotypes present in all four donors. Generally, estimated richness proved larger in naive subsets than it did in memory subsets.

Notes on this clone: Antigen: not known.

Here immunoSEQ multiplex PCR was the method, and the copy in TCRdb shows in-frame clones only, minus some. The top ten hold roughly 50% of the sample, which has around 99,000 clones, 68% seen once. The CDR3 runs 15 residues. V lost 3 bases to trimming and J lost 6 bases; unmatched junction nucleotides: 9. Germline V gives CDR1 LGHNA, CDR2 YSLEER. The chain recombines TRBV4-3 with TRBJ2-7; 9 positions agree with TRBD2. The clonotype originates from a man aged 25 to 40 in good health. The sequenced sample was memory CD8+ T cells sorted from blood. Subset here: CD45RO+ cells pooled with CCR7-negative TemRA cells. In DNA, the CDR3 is TGCGCCAGCAGCCACACAACCGGGACTAGCATCGAGCAGTACTTC. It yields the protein CASSHTTGTSIEQYF.